The present entry profiles one T cell receptor (beta chain) with its context. Its matching antigen is unknown. In germline, CDR1 is SNHLY, CDR2 FYNNEI. V shed 4 bases and J 3 bases; nucleotides not matched to a gene: 2. The CDR3 has 13 residues. Using immunoSEQ multiplex PCR, the repertoire was profiled, and TCRdb retains in-frame clones only, with some absent. The sample lists about 140,000 clones; about 88% were seen once. The data stem from a study of T cell responses to AZD1222 COVID-19 vaccine. Study results and caveats: Among AZD1222 vaccinees, only 5 to 7 were seropositive at baseline. White British ancestry dominated among donors, who included more females, and clonal diversity was possibly underestimated. Vaccine-related CD4 TCRs covered spike, predominating at 160-218 and 743-854. In all cases, repertoires were sampled only after the peak T cell response.

This chain joins TRBV2 and TRBJ1-1, with TRBD1 matching over 7 bases. This receptor was obtained from an adult who received the AZD1222 COVID-19 vaccine. The sample here was peripheral blood, taken 28 days after the second AZD1222 dose. The CDR3 DNA sequence: TGTGCCAGCAGTGGACAGGGCTACACTGAAGCTTTCTTT. Amino acids: CASSGQGYTEAFF.